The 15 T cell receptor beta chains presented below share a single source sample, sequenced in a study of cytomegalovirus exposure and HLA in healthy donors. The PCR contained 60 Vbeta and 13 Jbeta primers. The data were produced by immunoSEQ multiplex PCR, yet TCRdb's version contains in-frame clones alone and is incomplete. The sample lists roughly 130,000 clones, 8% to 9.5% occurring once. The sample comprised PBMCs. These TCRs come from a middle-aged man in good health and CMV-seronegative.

The CDR3 is CASSLAGGNGDTQYF. CDR3 in DNA: TGCGCCAGCAGCTTGGCGGGGGGGAATGGAGATACGCAGTATTTT. V gene TRBV5-1 combines with J gene TRBJ2-3; 8 bases map to TRBD2. Germline V gene data show CDR1 as SGHRS and CDR2 as YFSETQ. V dropped 0 bases and J dropped 5; count of bases not matched to a gene: 5. The CDR3 has 15 residues.

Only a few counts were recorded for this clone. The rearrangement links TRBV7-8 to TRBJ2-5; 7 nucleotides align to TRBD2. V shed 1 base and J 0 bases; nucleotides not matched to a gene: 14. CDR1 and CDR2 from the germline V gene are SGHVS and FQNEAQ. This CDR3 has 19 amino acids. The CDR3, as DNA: TGTGCCAGCAGCTTAGAAATTCCGGGGGGTCTAACGTACCAAGAGACCCAGTACTTC. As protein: CASSLEIPGGLTYQETQYF.

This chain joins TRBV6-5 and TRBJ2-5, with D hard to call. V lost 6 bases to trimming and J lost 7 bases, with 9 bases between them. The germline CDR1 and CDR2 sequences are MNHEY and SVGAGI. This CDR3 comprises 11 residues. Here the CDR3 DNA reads TGTGCCAGCAGAAACCTGGCGACCCAGTACTTC. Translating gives CASRNLATQYF.

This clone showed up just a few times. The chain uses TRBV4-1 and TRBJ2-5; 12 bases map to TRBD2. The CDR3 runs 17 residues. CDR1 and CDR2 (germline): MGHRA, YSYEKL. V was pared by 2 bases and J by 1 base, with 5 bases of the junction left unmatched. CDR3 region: CASSQPGLAGIQETQYF. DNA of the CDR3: TGCGCCAGCAGCCAACCAGGACTAGCGGGGATCCAAGAGACCCAGTACTTC.

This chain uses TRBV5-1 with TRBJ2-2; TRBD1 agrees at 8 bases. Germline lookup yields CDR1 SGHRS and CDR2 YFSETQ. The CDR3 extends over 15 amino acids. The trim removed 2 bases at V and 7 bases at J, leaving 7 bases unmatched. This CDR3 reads CASSFRQGNFGELFF. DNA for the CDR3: TGCGCCAGCAGCTTTCGACAGGGGAACTTCGGGGAGCTGTTTTTT.

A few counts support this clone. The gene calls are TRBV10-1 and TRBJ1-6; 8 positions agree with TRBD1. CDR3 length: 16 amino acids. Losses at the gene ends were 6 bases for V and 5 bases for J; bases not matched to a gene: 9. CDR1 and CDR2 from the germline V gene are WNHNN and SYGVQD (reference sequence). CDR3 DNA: TGCGCCAGCAGCCCCGGACAGGGCCGGAATAATTCACCCCTCCACTTT. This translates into CASSPGQGRNNSPLHF.

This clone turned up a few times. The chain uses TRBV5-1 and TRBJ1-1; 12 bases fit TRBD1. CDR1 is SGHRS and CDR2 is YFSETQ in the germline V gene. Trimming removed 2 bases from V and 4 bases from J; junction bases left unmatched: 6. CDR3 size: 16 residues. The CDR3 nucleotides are TGCGCCAGCAGCTTCGGGACAGGGGGCGCGGGCACTGAAGCTTTCTTT. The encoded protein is CASSFGTGGAGTEAFF.

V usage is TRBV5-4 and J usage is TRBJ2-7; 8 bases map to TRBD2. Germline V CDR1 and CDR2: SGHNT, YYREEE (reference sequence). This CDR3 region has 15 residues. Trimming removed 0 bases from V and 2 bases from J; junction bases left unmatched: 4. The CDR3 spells CASSLGAGAAYEQYF. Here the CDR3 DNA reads TGTGCCAGCAGCTTGGGAGCGGGGGCGGCCTACGAGCAGTACTTC.

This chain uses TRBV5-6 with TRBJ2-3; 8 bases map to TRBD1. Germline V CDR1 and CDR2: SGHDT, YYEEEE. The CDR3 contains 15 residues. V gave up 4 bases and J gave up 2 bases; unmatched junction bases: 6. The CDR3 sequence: CASSLGQGATDTQYF. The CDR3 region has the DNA TGTGCCAGCAGCCTAGGGCAGGGGGCCACAGATACGCAGTATTTT.

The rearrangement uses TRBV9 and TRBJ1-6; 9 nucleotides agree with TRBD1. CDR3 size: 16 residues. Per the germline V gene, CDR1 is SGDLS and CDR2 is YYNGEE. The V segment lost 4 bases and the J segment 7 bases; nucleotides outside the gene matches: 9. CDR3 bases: TGTGCCAGCAGCCCCCGGGACAGGGTGGAAAATTCACCCCTCCACTTT. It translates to CASSPRDRVENSPLHF. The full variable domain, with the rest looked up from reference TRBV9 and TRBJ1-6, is DSGVTQTPKHLITATGQRVTLRCSPRSGDLSVYWYQQSLDQGLQFLIQYYNGEERAKGNILERFSAQQFPDLHSELNLSSLELGDSALYFCASSPRDRVENSPLHFGNGTRLTVT.

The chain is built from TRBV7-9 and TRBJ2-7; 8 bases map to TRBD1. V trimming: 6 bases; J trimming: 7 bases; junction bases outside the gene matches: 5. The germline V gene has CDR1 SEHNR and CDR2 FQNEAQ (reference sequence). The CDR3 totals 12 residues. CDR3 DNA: TGTGCCAGCAGGGTCACAGGGGGTGAGCAGTACTTC. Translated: CASRVTGGEQYF. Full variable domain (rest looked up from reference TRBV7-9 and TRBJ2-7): DTGVSQNPRHKITKRGQNVTFRCDPISEHNRLYWYRQTLGQGPEFLTYFQNEAQLEKSRLLSDRFSAERPKGSFSTLEIQRTEQGDSAMYLCASRVTGGEQYFGPGTRLTVT.

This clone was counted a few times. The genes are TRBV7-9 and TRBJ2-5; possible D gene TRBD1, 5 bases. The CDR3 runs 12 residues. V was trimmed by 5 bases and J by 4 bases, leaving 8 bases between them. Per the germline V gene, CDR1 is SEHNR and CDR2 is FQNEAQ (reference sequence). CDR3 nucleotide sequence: TGTGCCAGCAGCCAGGGTATAGAGACCCAGTACTTC. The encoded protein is CASSQGIETQYF.

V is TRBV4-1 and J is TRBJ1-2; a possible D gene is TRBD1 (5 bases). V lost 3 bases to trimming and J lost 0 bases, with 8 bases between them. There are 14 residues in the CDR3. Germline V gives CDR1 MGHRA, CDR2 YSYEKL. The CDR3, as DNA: TGCGCCAGCAGCCATCCACAGGCTAACTATGGCTACACCTTC. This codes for CASSHPQANYGYTF.

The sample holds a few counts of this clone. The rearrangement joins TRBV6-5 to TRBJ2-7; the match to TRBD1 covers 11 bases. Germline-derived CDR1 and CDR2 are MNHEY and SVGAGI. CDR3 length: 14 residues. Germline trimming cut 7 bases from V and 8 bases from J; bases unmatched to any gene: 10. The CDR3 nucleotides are TGTGCCAGCATGCCCGGGACAGGGGGTAGGAAGCAGTACTTC. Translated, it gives CASMPGTGGRKQYF.

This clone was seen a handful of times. The CDR3 DNA sequence: TGTGCCAGCAGCCCGAGGGGGGGGCTCTCACCCCTCCACTTT. Amino acids: CASSPRGGLSPLHF. This chain links TRBV7-8 with TRBJ1-6, with TRBD1 as a possible D gene (6 bases). The length of the CDR3 is 14 residues. Looked up from germline, CDR1 is SGHVS and CDR2 is FQNEAQ. The V and J ends lost 5 bases and 10 bases respectively, with 15 bases between them.